The 8 T cell receptor beta chains given below trace back to one sample, sequenced in a study of Graves' ophthalmopathy and Graves' hyperthyroidism. Using RNA transcripts, the TCR beta CDR3 regions were amplified. RT-PCR in the first round used HTBI primers; a second-round multiplex PCR followed. TCRdb itself ran the multiplex PCR reads through MiXCR, one entry per CDR3 protein. The sample yields roughly 300,000 distinct CDR3 sequences, roughly 15% seen once. Material: peripheral blood. These receptors originate from an adult man with Graves' ophthalmopathy.

In its sample, this clonotype was seen many times. The chain carries TRBV20-1 and TRBJ1-1; no firm D call. The CDR3 extends over 10 amino acids. CDR1 is DFQATT and CDR2 is SNEGSKA in the germline V gene (reference sequence). V was shortened by 6 bases and J by 13 bases, with 15 bases between the two germline ends. CDR3 in amino acids: CSAKTSRVFF. The CDR3 nucleotides read TGCAGTGCCAAGACAAGCCGAGTTTTCTTT.

At least ten counts were recorded for this clonotype. The chain carries TRBV30 and TRBJ2-5; no firm D call. Per the germline V gene, CDR1 is GTSNPN and CDR2 is SVGIG (reference sequence). CDR3 length: 13 amino acids. V lost 1 base and J lost 5, with 11 bases in between. The CDR3 spells CAWSGRVGETQYF. The CDR3 coding sequence is TGTGCCTGGAGTGGACGAGTCGGGGAGACCCAGTACTTC.

Ten or more counts support this clonotype. The genes are TRBV6-1 and TRBJ2-2; the D call may be TRBD1 or TRBD2 (5 bases each). Trimming stripped 4 bases from V and 1 base from J, with 13 bases between. The CDR3 loop spans 16 amino acids. From germline, CDR1 is MNHNS and CDR2 SASEGT. The CDR3 sequence: CASSVKRGGNTGELFF. CDR3 bases: TGTGCCAGCAGTGTTAAGAGGGGCGGGAACACCGGGGAGCTGTTTTTT.

As concerns this clonotype: This may be a read error: a much more frequent sequence differs by one nucleotide. The chain uses TRBV12-3 or TRBV12-4 and TRBJ1-2; D not resolved. This CDR3 comprises 12 residues. The CDR3 bases are TGTGGCAGCAGTTTAGAGACGGGTGGCTGCACCTTC. It specifies CGSSLETGGCTF.

This clonotype was counted between two and nine times. One end of the junction is discordant with germline, which a read error may explain. This chain uses TRBV6-1 with TRBJ1-1, with D possibly being TRBD1 (5 bases). The CDR3 loop spans 15 amino acids. CDR1 MNHNS and CDR2 SASEGT come from the germline V gene. The CDR3 loop is CASGEAPGWDTEAFF. CDR3 nucleotides: TGTGCCAGCGGTGAAGCCCCAGGGTGGGATACTGAAGCTTTCTTT.

In this sample, this clonotype turned up many times. The chain recombines TRBV7-9 with TRBJ1-2; D remains unclear. V lost 3 bases and J 4 bases, leaving 12 bases between the germline ends. The CDR3 runs to 14 residues. The germline V gene encodes CDR1 SEHNR and CDR2 FQNEAQ (reference sequence). This CDR3 reads CASSFPTAFYGYTF. The CDR3, as DNA: TGTGCCAGCAGCTTCCCGACGGCTTTCTATGGCTACACCTTC.

In its sample, this clonotype was seen many times. This sequence joins TRBV12-3 or TRBV12-4 and TRBJ2-5; 8 positions match TRBD1. V lost 2 bases, J lost 5 bases, and 4 bases stayed unmatched. The CDR3 loop spans 14 amino acids. The CDR3 spells CASSLYRGLETQYF. The CDR3 nucleotides are TGTGCCAGCAGTTTATACAGGGGGTTGGAGACCCAGTACTTC.

This clonotype was counted ten times or more. V and J are TRBV20-1 and TRBJ1-2, with D maybe TRBD1 (6 bases). This CDR3 is 13 amino acids long. Deletions cut 4 bases from V and 3 bases from J, with 12 bases between. Germline CDR1 and CDR2: DFQATT and SNEGSKA (reference sequence). As DNA, the CDR3 is TGCAGTGCTAAACAGGGTTTTGACTATGGCTACACCTTC. It encodes CSAKQGFDYGYTF.